The T cell receptor (beta chain) under discussion was sequenced for a study of technical replicates of blood from a handful of donors. Trimming took 4 bases from V and 2 from J, leaving 12 bases between them. CDR1 is SGHDT and CDR2 is YYEEEE in the germline V gene. The CDR3 length is 14 residues. Libraries were prepared by immunoSEQ multiplex PCR; TCRdb keeps only in-frame clonotypes and omits some of them. Of more than 80,000 clones in the sample, roughly 94% are singletons; the top ten hold under 0.35%. The J gene is TRBJ1-2, the V gene TRBV5-6, with D unclear. The sample was T cells isolated from PBMCs. The sequence was collected from a human donor in good health. The CDR3 sequence is CASSLRTGNYGYTF. The CDR3 DNA reads as TGTGCCAGCAGCCTTAGGACGGGGAACTATGGCTACACCTTC.